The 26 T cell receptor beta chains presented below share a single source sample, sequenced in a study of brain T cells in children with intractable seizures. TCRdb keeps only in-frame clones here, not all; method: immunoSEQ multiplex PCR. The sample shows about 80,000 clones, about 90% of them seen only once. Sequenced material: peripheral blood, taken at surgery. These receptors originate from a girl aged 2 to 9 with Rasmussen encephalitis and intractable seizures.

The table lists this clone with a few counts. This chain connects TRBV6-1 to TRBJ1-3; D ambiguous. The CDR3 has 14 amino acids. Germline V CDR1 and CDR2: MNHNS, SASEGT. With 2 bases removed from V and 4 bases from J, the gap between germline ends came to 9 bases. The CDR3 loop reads CASSEKGRGNTIYF. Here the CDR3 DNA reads TGTGCCAGCAGTGAAAAAGGGAGAGGAAACACCATATATTTT.

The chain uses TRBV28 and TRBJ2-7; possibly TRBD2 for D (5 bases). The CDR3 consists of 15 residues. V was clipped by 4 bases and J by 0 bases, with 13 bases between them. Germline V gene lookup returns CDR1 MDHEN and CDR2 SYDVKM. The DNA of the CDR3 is TGTGCCAGCAGTTCCCAAAGCGGAGTCTCCTACGAGCAGTACTTC. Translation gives CASSSQSGVSYEQYF. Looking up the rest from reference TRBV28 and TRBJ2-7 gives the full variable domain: DVKVTQSSRYLVKRTGEKVFLECVQDMDHENMFWYRQDPGLGLRLIYFSYDVKMKEKGDIPEGYSVSREKKERFSLILESASTNQTSMYLCASSSQSGVSYEQYFGPGTRLTVT.

DNA of the CDR3: TGTGCCAGCAGCTCCAAACAGGGGGCGATCGGGGAGACCCAGTACTTC. It yields the protein CASSSKQGAIGETQYF. The chain links TRBV7-9 to TRBJ2-5; 9 positions match TRBD1. V gave up 4 bases and J gave up 5 bases; unmatched junction bases: 11. CDR1 and CDR2 (germline): SEHNR, FQNEAQ (reference sequence). This CDR3 spans 16 amino acids.

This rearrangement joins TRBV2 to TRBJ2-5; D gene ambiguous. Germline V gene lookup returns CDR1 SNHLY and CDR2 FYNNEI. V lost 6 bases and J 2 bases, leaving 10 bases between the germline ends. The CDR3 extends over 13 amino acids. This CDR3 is CASRRILQETQYF. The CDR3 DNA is TGTGCCAGCAGACGCATACTGCAAGAGACCCAGTACTTC.

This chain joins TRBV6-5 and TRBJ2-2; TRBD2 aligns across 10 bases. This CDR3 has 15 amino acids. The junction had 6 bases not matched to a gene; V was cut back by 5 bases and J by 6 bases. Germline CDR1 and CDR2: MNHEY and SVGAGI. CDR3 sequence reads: CASSQSGRGAGELFF. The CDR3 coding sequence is TGTGCCAGCAGTCAGAGCGGGAGGGGCGCCGGGGAGCTGTTTTTT.

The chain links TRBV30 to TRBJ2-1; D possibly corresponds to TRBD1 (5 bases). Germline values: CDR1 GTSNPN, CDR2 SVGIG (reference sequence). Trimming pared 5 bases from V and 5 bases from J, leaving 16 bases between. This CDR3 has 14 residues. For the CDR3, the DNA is TGTGCCTGGTCGCGACAGCTCTCGGACAATGAGCAGTTCTTC. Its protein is CAWSRQLSDNEQFF.

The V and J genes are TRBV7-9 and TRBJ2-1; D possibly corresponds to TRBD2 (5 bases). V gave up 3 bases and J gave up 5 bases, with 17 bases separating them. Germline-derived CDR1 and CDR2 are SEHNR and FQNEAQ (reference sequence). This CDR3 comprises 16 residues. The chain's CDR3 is CASSLRQALVNNEQFF. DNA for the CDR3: TGTGCCAGCAGCTTGAGGCAGGCACTAGTGAACAATGAGCAGTTCTTC.

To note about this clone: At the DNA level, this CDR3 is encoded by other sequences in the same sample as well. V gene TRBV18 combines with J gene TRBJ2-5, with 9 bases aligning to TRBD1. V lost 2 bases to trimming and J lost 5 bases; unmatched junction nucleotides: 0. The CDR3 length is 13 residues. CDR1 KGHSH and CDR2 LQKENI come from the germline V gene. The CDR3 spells CASSPGQGETQYF. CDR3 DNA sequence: TGTGCCAGCTCACCAGGACAGGGGGAGACCCAGTACTTC.

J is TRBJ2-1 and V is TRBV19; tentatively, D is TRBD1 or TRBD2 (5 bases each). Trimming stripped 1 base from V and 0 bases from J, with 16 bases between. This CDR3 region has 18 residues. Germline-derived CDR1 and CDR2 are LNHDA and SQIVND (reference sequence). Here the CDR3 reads CASSIGPGTRSSYNEQFF. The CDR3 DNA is TGTGCCAGTAGTATAGGGCCTGGGACCAGGAGCTCCTACAATGAGCAGTTCTTC.

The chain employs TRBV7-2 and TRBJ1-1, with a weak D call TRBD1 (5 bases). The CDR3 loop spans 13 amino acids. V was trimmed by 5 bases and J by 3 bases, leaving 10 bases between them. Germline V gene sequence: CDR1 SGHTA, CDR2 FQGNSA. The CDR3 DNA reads TGTGCCAGCAGCGAGGGGAGACACACTGAAGCTTTCTTT. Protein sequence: CASSEGRHTEAFF.

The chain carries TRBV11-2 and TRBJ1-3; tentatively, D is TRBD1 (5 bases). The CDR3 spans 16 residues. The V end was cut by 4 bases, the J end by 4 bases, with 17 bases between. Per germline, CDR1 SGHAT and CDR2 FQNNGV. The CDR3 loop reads CASSSPAGTAGNTIYF. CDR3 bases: TGTGCCAGCAGCTCCCCAGCCGGGACCGCAGGAAACACCATATATTTT.

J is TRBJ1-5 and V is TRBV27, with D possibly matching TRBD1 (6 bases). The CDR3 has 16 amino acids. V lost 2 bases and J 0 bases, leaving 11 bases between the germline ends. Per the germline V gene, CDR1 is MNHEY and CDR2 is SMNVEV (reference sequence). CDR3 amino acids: CASSLRGTPSNQPQHF. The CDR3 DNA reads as TGTGCCAGCAGTTTACGTGGGACACCTAGCAATCAGCCCCAGCATTTT.

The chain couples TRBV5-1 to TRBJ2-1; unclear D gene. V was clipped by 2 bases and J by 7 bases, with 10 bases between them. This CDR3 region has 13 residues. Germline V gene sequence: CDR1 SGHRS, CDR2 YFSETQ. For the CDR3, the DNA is TGCGCCAGCAGCTTAGGGCAGAGGAATGAGCAGTTCTTC. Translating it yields CASSLGQRNEQFF.

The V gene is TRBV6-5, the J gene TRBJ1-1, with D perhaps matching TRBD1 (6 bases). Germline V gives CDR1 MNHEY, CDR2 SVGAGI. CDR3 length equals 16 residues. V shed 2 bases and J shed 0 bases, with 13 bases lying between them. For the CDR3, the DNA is TGTGCCAGCAGTTACGCAGGGGTTCAAATGAACACTGAAGCTTTCTTT. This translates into CASSYAGVQMNTEAFF.

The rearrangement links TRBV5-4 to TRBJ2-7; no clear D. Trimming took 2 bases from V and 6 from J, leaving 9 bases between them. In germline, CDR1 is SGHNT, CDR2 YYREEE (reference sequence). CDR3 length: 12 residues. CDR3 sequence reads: CASSFGLTEQYF. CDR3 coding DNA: TGTGCCAGCAGCTTCGGGTTGACCGAGCAGTACTTC.

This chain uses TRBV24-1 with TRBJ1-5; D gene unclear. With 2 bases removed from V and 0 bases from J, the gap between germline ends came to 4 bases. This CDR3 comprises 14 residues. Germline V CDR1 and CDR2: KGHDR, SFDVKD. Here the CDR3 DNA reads TGTGCCACCAGTGATTACTATAGCAATCAGCCCCAGCATTTT. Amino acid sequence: CATSDYYSNQPQHF.

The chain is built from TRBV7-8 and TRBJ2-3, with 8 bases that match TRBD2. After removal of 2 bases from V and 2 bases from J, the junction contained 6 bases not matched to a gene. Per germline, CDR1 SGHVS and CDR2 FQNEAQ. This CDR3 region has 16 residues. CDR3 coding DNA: TGTGCCAGCAGCTTACGGCGGGAGGTCGCCACAGATACGCAGTATTTT. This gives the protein CASSLRREVATDTQYF.

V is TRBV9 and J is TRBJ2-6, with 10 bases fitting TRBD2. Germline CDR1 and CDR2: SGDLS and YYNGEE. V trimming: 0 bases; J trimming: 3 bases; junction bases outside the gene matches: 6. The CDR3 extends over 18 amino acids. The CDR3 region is CASSVEASGSIGANVLTF. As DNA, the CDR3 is TGTGCCAGCAGCGTAGAGGCTAGCGGGAGCATTGGGGCCAACGTCCTGACTTTC.

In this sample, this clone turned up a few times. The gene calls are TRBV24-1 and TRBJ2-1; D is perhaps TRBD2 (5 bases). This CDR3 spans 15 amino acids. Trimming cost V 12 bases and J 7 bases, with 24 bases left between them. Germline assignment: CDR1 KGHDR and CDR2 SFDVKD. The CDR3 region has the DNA TGTGCCGTACCGAGAGGGCTCTATGAAACAAATGAGCAGTTCTTC. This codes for CAVPRGLYETNEQFF.

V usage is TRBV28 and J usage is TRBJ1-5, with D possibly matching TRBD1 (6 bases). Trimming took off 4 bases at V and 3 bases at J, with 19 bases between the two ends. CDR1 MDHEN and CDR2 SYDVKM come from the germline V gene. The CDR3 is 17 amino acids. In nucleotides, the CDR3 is TGTGCCAGCAGTTGGGGTAGGGGGGTGCCGATCAATCAGCCCCAGCATTTT. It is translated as CASSWGRGVPINQPQHF.

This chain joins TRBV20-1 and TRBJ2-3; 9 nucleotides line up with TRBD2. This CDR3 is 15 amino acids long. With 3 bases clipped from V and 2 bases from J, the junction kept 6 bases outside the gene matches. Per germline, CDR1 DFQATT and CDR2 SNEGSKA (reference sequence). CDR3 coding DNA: TGCAGTGCTAGTCTGCCTAGCGGGGTCACAGATACGCAGTATTTT. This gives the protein CSASLPSGVTDTQYF.

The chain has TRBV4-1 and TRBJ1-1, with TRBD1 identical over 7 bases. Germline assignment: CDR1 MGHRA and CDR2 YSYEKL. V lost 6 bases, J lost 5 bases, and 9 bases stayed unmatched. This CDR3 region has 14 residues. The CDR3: CASSRRDRLTEAFF. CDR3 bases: TGCGCCAGCAGTCGAAGGGACAGACTAACTGAAGCTTTCTTT.

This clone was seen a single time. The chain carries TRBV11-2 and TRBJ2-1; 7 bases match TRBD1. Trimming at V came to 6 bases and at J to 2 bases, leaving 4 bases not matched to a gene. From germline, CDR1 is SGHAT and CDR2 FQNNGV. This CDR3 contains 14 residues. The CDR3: CASRRGGTYNEQFF. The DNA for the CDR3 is TGTGCCAGCAGGCGAGGGGGCACCTACAATGAGCAGTTCTTC.

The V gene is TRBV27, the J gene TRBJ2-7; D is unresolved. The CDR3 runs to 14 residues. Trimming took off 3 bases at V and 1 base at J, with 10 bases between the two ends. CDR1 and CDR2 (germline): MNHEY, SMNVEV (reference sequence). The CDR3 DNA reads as TGTGCCAGCAGTTTTTTTCCTGCTTCCTACGAGCAGTACTTC. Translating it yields CASSFFPASYEQYF.

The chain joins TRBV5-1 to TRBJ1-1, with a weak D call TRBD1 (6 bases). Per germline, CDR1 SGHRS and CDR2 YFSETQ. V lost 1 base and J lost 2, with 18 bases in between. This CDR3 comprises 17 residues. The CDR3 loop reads CASSLFTSGTLNTEAFF. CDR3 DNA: TGCGCCAGCAGCTTGTTCACCTCCGGGACACTTAACACTGAAGCTTTCTTT.

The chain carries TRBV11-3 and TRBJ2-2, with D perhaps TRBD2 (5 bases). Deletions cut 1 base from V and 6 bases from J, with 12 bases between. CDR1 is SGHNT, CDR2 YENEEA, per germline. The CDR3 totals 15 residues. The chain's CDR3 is CASSLGRGYPGELFF. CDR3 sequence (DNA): TGTGCCAGCAGCTTAGGGAGAGGGTATCCCGGGGAGCTGTTTTTT.